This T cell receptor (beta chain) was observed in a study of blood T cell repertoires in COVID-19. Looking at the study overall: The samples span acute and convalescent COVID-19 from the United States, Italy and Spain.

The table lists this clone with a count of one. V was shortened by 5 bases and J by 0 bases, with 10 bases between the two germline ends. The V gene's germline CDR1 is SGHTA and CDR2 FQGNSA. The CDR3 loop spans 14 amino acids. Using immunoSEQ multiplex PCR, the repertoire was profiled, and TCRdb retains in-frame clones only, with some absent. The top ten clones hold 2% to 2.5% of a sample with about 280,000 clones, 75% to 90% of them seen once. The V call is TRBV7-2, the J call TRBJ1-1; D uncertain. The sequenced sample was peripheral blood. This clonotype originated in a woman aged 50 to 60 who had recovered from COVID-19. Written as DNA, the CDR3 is TGTGCCAGCAGCCCCTTGACACTGAACACTGAAGCTTTCTTT. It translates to CASSPLTLNTEAFF.